A single T cell receptor beta chain is shown here with its context. The target antigen is unknown. These data come from a study of shared clonotypes between healthy human individuals. Study-wide findings and caveats: Naive subsets tended to show greater estimated richness than memory subsets. It was observed that roughly 5.4% of naive CD4 clonotypes were shared across several donors.

Both subsets, CD45RA+ naive and CD45RA-negative memory, were split from the CD4+ cells. Only in-frame clones appear in the TCRdb table, and some are missing; sequencing was by immunoSEQ multiplex PCR. Found here are approximately 2.1 million clones, over 85% of them singletons; the top ten hold 0.39%. Sequencing input: naive CD4+ T cells from PBMCs. Noted subset: CD45RA+ positively selected. This TCR derives from a man aged 18 to 29 in good health. Some clones in this sample may be carry-over from other donors' samples.

CDR3 sequence (DNA): TGTGCCAGCAGCTCCCGACAGGGGGCTTCTGGAAACACCATATATTTT. Translation: CASSSRQGASGNTIYF. The chain couples TRBV7-2 to TRBJ1-3, with 10 nucleotides matching TRBD1. The length of the CDR3 is 16 residues. With 4 bases clipped from V and 1 base from J, the junction kept 4 bases outside the gene matches. Germline V gene sequence: CDR1 SGHTA, CDR2 FQGNSA.